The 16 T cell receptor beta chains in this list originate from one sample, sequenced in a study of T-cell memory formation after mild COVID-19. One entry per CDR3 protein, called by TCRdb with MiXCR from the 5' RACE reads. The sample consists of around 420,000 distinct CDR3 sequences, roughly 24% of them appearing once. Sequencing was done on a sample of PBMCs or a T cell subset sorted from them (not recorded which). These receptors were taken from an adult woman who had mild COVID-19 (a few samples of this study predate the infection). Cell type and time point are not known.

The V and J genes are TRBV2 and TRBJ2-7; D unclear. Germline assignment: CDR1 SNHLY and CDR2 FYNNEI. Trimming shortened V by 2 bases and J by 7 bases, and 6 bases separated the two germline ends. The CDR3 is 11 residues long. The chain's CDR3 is CASSELKEQYF. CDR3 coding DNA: TGTGCCAGCAGTGAACTTAAAGAGCAGTACTTC.

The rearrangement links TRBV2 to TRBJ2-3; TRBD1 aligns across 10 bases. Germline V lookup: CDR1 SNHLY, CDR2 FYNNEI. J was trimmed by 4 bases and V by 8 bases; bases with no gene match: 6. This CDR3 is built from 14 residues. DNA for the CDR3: TGTGCCAGCTCAGACAGGGGGCTCGCAGATACGCAGTATTTT. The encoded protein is CASSDRGLADTQYF.

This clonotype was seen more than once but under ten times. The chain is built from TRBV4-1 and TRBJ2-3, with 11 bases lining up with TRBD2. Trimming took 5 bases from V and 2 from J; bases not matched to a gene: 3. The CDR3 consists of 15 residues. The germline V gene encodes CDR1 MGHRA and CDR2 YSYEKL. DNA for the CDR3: TGCGCCAGCAGCGTTAGCGGGGGGGCCACAGATACGCAGTATTTT. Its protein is CASSVSGGATDTQYF.

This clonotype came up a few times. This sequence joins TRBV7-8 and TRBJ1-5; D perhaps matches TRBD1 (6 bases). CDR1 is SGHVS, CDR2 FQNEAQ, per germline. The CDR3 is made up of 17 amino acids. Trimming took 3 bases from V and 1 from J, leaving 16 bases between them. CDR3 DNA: TGTGCCAGCAGCTTGGGGTACCGGGACAAGAGCAATCAGCCCCAGCATTTT. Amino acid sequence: CASSLGYRDKSNQPQHF.

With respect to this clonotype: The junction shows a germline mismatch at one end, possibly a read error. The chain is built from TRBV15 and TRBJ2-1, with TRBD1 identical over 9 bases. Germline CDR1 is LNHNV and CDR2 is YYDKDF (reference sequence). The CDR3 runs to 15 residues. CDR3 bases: TGTGCCACCAGCGGAGACAGGGGGTCCTACAATGAGCAGTTCTTC. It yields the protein CATSGDRGSYNEQFF. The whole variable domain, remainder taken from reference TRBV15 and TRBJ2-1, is DAMVIQNPRYQVTQFGKPVTLSCSQTLNHNVMYWYQQKSSQAPKLLFHYYDKDFNNEADTPDNFQSRRPNTSFCFLDIRSPGLGDTAMYLCATSGDRGSYNEQFFGPGTRLTVL.

CDR3 protein: CASSLEWGPEAFF. The CDR3 bases are TGTGCCAGCAGCTTAGAATGGGGTCCGGAAGCTTTCTTT. The V gene is TRBV7-8, the J gene TRBJ1-1; D ambiguous. The CDR3 has 13 residues. The V and J ends lost 1 base and 8 bases respectively, with 11 bases between them. In germline, CDR1 is SGHVS, CDR2 FQNEAQ.

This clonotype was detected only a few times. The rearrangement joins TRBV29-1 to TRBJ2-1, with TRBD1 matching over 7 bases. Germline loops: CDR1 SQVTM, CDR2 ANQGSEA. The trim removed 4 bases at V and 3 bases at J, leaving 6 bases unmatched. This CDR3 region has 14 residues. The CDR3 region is CSVVSAGGYNEQFF. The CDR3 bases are TGCAGCGTTGTCTCGGCAGGGGGCTACAATGAGCAGTTCTTC.

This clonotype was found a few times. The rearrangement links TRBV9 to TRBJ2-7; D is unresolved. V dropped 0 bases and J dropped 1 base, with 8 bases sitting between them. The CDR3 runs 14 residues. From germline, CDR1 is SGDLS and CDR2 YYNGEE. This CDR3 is CASSVDTVSYEQYF. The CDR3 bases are TGTGCCAGCAGCGTAGACACCGTGTCCTACGAGCAGTACTTC.

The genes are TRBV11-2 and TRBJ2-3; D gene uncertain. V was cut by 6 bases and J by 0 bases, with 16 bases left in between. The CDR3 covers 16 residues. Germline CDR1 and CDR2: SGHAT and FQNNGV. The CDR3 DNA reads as TGTGCCAGCAGATCAGTGGGCGGTGCTAGCACAGATACGCAGTATTTT. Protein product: CASRSVGGASTDTQYF.

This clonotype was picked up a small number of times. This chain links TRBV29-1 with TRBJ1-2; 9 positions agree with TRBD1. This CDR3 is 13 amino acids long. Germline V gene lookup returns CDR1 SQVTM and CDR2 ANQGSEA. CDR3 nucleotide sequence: TGCAGGGGGGGCTCCGGGACAGGGTACGACTACACCTTC. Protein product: CRGGSGTGYDYTF.

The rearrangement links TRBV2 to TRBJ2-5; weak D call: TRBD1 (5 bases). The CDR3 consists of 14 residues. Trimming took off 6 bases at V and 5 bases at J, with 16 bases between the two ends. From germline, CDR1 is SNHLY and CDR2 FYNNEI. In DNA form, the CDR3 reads TGTGCCAGCAGCTATACTGGTGGGGCGGAGACCCAGTACTTC. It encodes CASSYTGGAETQYF.

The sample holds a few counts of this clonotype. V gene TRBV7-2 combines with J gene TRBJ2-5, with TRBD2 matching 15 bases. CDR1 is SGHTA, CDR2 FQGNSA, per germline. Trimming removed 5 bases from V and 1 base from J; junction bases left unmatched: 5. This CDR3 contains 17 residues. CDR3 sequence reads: CASSPRTSGRVQETQYF. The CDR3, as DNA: TGTGCCAGCAGCCCCCGGACTAGCGGGAGGGTCCAAGAGACCCAGTACTTC.

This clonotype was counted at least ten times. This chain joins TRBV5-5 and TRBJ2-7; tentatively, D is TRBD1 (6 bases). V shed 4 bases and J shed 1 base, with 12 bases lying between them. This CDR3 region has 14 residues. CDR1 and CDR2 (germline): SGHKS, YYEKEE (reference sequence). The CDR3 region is CASSRSTGSYEQYF. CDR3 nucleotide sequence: TGTGCCAGCAGCCGGTCGACAGGTTCCTACGAGCAGTACTTC.

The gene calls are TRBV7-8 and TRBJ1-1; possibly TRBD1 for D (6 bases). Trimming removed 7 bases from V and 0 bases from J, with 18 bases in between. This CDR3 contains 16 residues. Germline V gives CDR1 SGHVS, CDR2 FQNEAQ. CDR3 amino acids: CASTPAPTGLNTEAFF. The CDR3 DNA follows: TGTGCCAGCACCCCGGCCCCCACAGGGCTGAACACTGAAGCTTTCTTT. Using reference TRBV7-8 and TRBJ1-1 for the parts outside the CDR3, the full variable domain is GAGVSQSPRYKVAKRGQDVALRCDPISGHVSLFWYQQALGQGPEFLTYFQNEAQLDKSGLPSDRFFAERPEGSVSTLKIQRTQQEDSAVYLCASTPAPTGLNTEAFFGQGTRLTVV.

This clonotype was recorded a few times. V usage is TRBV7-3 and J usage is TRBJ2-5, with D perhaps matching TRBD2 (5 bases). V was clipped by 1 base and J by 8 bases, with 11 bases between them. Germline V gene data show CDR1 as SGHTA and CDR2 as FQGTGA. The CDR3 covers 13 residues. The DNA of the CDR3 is TGTGCCAGCAGCTTAATCGGGGTTGGCACCCAGTACTTC. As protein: CASSLIGVGTQYF.

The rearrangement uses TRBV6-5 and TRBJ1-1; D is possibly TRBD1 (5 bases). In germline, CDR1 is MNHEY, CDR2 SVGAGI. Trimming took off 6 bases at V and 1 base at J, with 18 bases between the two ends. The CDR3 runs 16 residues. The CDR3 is CASSPTGARGNTEAFF. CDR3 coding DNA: TGTGCCAGCAGCCCCACCGGGGCTCGAGGGAACACTGAAGCTTTCTTT.